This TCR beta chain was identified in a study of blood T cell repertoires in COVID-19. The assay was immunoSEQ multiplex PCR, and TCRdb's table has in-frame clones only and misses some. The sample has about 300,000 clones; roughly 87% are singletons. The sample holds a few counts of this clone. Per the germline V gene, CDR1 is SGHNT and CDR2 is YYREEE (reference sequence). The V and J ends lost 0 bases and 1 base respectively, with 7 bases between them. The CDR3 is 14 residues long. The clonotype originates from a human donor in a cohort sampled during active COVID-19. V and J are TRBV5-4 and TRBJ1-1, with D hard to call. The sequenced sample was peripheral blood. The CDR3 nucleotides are TGTGCCAGCAGCTTGGGTTACAGGAACACTGAAGCTTTCTTT. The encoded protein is CASSLGYRNTEAFF.